This is a list of T cell receptor beta chains from one sample in a study of cytomegalovirus exposure and HLA in healthy donors. Clones were read by immunoSEQ multiplex PCR, and TCRdb kept only the in-frame ones, dropping some. This listing includes about 170,000 clones. The material sequenced was PBMCs. The receptors come from a woman between 55 and 75 years old in good health and CMV-seronegative. Both conserved end residues are part of each CDR3. The D gene is left open where the match is weak.

DNA	CDR3	D	J	V
TGTGCCAGCAGCTCAGGTTCGACCCCGCGCACCGGGGAGCTGTTTTTT	CASSSGSTPRTGELFF	-	TRBJ2-2	TRBV7-7
TGTGCCAGCAGCCCTCTAGCGGGGGGGAACAATGAGCAGTTCTTC	CASSPLAGGNNEQFF	TRBD2	TRBJ2-1	TRBV4-2
TGCGCCAGCAGCCAAGGGCGGGGTCTCACTAGCACAGATACGCAGTATTTT	CASSQGRGLTSTDTQYF	-	TRBJ2-3	TRBV5-1
TGTGCCAGCAGGGCCAGGGTGACAGCGTCCTACGAGCAGTACTTC	CASRARVTASYEQYF	-	TRBJ2-7	TRBV27
TGTGCCAGTAGTATTAACAATGAGCAGTTCTTC	CASSINNEQFF	-	TRBJ2-1	TRBV19
TGCGCCAGCAGCCCGGGGCAGGGGGGCTACGAGCAGTACTTC	CASSPGQGGYEQYF	-	TRBJ2-7	TRBV5-1
TGTGCCAGCAGCTTTGGTACAAGGGGCCCTGGAAACACCATATATTTT	CASSFGTRGPGNTIYF	-	TRBJ1-3	TRBV5-4
TGTGCCAGCAGCGTAGCCTCGGGACTAGCGGGAGGGCCCGATGAGCAGTTCTTC	CASSVASGLAGGPDEQFF	TRBD2	TRBJ2-1	TRBV9
TGTGCCAGCGGTGGACAGGGCAATCTACGTACGCAGTATTTT	CASGGQGNLRTQYF	TRBD1	TRBJ2-3	TRBV2
TGTGCCAGTAGTATAAGTAGCGGGGGGACCCAGTACTTC	CASSISSGGTQYF	TRBD2	TRBJ2-5	TRBV19
TGCGCCAGCAGCACTAGCGGGGACACAGATACGCAGTATTTT	CASSTSGDTDTQYF	TRBD2	TRBJ2-3	TRBV5-1
TGTGCCAGCAGTGAACGGTATGGCTACACCTTC	CASSERYGYTF	-	TRBJ1-2	TRBV6-1
TGTGCCAGCAGTCTGGACAGGTATGGCTACACCTTC	CASSLDRYGYTF	TRBD1	TRBJ1-2	TRBV5-4
TGTGCCAGCTCACCAATCGGGACAGGGCCCTCAAGCTCTGGAAACACCATATATTTT	CASSPIGTGPSSSGNTIYF	TRBD1	TRBJ1-3	TRBV18
TGTGCCAGCAGATTGAGAGGACAGTGGAACACCATATATTTT	CASRLRGQWNTIYF	-	TRBJ1-3	TRBV6-1
TGTGCCAGCAGCTTCAACAGGGGCGGGACCTACGAGCAGTACTTC	CASSFNRGGTYEQYF	-	TRBJ2-7	TRBV7-2
TGTGCCACCAGCAAACCGGGACAGCCTCTCGGCTATGGCTACACCTTC	CATSKPGQPLGYGYTF	TRBD1	TRBJ1-2	TRBV15
TGTGCCTGGAGTGTTATCGCGGTCGAAGCTTTCTTT	CAWSVIAVEAFF	-	TRBJ1-1	TRBV30
TGTGCCAGCAGTTTAGGGGACAGCTCCTACGAGCAGTACTTC	CASSLGDSSYEQYF	TRBD1	TRBJ2-7	TRBV27
TGCGCCAGCAGCTTGGGACAGGGGGCTTACGAGCAGTACTTC	CASSLGQGAYEQYF	TRBD1	TRBJ2-7	TRBV5-1
TGTGCCAGTAGTATAGTACAGAATCAGCCCCAGCATTTT	CASSIVQNQPQHF	-	TRBJ1-5	TRBV19
TGTGCCAGCAGCTTGTCCAGGAACACCGGGGAGCTGTTTTTT	CASSLSRNTGELFF	-	TRBJ2-2	TRBV11-1
TGCGCCAGCAGCTTGGAGGGGGGGGTCACTGAAGCTTTCTTT	CASSLEGGVTEAFF	-	TRBJ1-1	TRBV5-1
TGTGCCAGCAGTGTCCCGGATTCACGGGATGAGCAGTTCTTC	CASSVPDSRDEQFF	-	TRBJ2-1	TRBV25-1
TGTGCCAGCAGCCCCCAGGAGGGGTCCCACGAGCAGTACTTC	CASSPQEGSHEQYF	-	TRBJ2-7	TRBV7-7
TGTGCCAGCTCACCGGACGCGGGAGTAGCCGGGGAGCTGTTTTTT	CASSPDAGVAGELFF	TRBD2	TRBJ2-2	TRBV18
TGCGCCAGCAGCTTCCGGGGCGAGCAGTACTTC	CASSFRGEQYF	-	TRBJ2-7	TRBV5-1
TGTGCCAGCTCACTCCTCGGACAGTTCTACGAGCAGTACTTC	CASSLLGQFYEQYF	-	TRBJ2-7	TRBV18
TGTGCCAGCAGTTATGAGGCAGGGATGAACACTGAAGCTTTCTTT	CASSYEAGMNTEAFF	-	TRBJ1-1	TRBV6-5
TGCGCCAGCAGCTTAACGATAGGGACAGCTCAAGAGACCCAGTACTTC	CASSLTIGTAQETQYF	TRBD1	TRBJ2-5	TRBV5-1
TGTGCCAGCAGCTTGGACAGGGGTAATTCACCCCTCCACTTT	CASSLDRGNSPLHF	TRBD1	TRBJ1-6	TRBV5-8
TGTGCCAGCAGCTCGGGGGACGGTACCTACGAGCAGTACTTC	CASSSGDGTYEQYF	-	TRBJ2-7	TRBV7-6
TGTGCCAGCGCAGTCACTAATGAAAAACTGTTTTTT	CASAVTNEKLFF	-	TRBJ1-4	TRBV2
TGTGCCAGCAGTTTATGGGCCACGTATTACAATCAGCCCCAGCATTTT	CASSLWATYYNQPQHF	-	TRBJ1-5	TRBV27